The 24 T cell receptor beta chains below come from one sample, sequenced in a study of early T cells in non-severe SARS-CoV-2 infection. Via MiXCR, TCRdb re-called the 5' RACE reads, giving one row per CDR3 protein. Of approximately 35,000 distinct CDR3 sequences in the sample, about 4.7% were seen once. Material: whole blood. The source is an adult who was a healthcare worker with PCR-confirmed SARS-CoV-2 infection or an uninfected control (not recorded which).

The sample holds many counts of this clonotype. V and J are TRBV12-3 or TRBV12-4 and TRBJ2-2, with D perhaps TRBD2 (6 bases). Trimming left V 7 bases short and J 1 base short, with 19 bases between. CDR3 length: 17 amino acids. CDR3 nucleotides: TGTGCCAGCACGGGGGATGCGGTCAGACTGAACACCGGGGAGCTGTTTTTT. Protein: CASTGDAVRLNTGELFF.

This clonotype was counted ten times or more. The J gene is TRBJ2-5, the V gene TRBV20-1; 10 bases fit TRBD2. Per the germline V gene, CDR1 is DFQATT and CDR2 is SNEGSKA (reference sequence). Trimming removed 3 bases from V and 4 bases from J; junction bases left unmatched: 8. The CDR3 covers 15 residues. The CDR3 DNA follows: TGCAGTGCTAGTCCCAGCGGGGGGGCCATAGAGACCCAGTACTTC. Its translation: CSASPSGGAIETQYF.

This clonotype was counted ten times or more. This chain connects TRBV28 to TRBJ1-5; D possibly corresponds to TRBD1 (6 bases). The CDR3 is made up of 17 amino acids. Trimming left V 3 bases short and J 2 bases short, with 17 bases between. Germline CDR1 is MDHEN and CDR2 is SYDVKM. As DNA, the CDR3 is TGTGCCAGCAGTTTTGAGCCCACAGGGTTGGGCAATCAGCCCCAGCATTTT. Amino acids: CASSFEPTGLGNQPQHF.

This clonotype occurred many times. The gene calls are TRBV29-1 and TRBJ2-1; TRBD2 aligns across 7 bases. The CDR3 sequence is 13 residues long. Germline trimming cut 1 base from V and 7 bases from J; bases unmatched to any gene: 4. The V gene's germline CDR1 is SQVTM and CDR2 ANQGSEA. The CDR3 loop is CSVEARGENEQFF. CDR3 coding DNA: TGCAGCGTTGAAGCACGGGGGGAGAATGAGCAGTTCTTC.

This clonotype showed up many times. The rearrangement uses TRBV5-4 and TRBJ2-1, with a tentative D call TRBD1 (7 bases). CDR3 length: 15 amino acids. CDR1 and CDR2 from the germline V gene are SGHNT and YYREEE (reference sequence). Trimming removed 4 bases at V and 4 bases at J, with 15 bases between. This chain's CDR3 is CASSPQGGRYNEQFF. The DNA of the CDR3 is TGTGCCAGCAGCCCCCAGGGGGGCAGGTACAATGAGCAGTTCTTC.

This clonotype has ten or more counts. The V gene is TRBV15, the J gene TRBJ2-7; the D is unclear. Trimming pared 0 bases from V and 2 bases from J, leaving 8 bases between. This CDR3 comprises 14 residues. Per the germline V gene, CDR1 is LNHNV and CDR2 is YYDKDF (reference sequence). The DNA of the CDR3 is TGTGCCACCAGCAGAGATCGGGCGGCCTACGAGCAGTACTTC. Protein: CATSRDRAAYEQYF.

The sample holds many counts of this clonotype. The V and J genes are TRBV5-6 and TRBJ2-3; perhaps D is TRBD1 or TRBD2 (5 bases each). The CDR3 is 14 amino acids. Trimming removed 4 bases from V and 1 base from J, with 10 bases in between. Germline V gene sequence: CDR1 SGHDT, CDR2 YYEEEE. The CDR3 is CASSPGPGTDTQYF. The DNA for the CDR3 is TGTGCCAGCAGCCCGGGACCCGGCACAGATACGCAGTATTTT.

The J gene is TRBJ1-1, the V gene TRBV4-3; 7 nucleotides align to TRBD1. The V gene end was trimmed by 3 bases and the J gene end by 11 bases; junction bases not matched to a gene: 6. Per germline, CDR1 LGHNA and CDR2 YSLEER. CDR3 length: 12 amino acids. CDR3 bases: TGCGCCAGCAGCCACAGACAGGGAGGGGCTTTCTTT. This codes for CASSHRQGGAFF.

This clonotype was seen repeatedly, ten times or more. The chain is built from TRBV7-2 and TRBJ2-6; possible D gene TRBD1, 6 bases. The CDR3 consists of 15 residues. V gave up 5 bases and J gave up 4 bases, with 12 bases separating them. The germline gives CDR1 SGHTA, CDR2 FQGNSA. The CDR3 loop is CASSPPGAGANVLTF. The CDR3 DNA sequence: TGTGCCAGCAGCCCCCCAGGGGCAGGGGCCAACGTCCTGACTTTC. The variable domain in full, with the rest retrieved from reference TRBV7-2 and TRBJ2-6, is GAGVSQSPSNKVTEKGKDVELRCDPISGHTALYWYRQSLGQGLEFLIYFQGNSAPDKSGLPSDRFSAERTGGSVSTLTIQRTQQEDSAVYLCASSPPGAGANVLTFGAGSRLTVL.

This chain uses TRBV7-2 with TRBJ2-2; no firm D call. Per germline, CDR1 SGHTA and CDR2 FQGNSA. Trimming left V 6 bases short and J 4 bases short, with 12 bases between. The CDR3 consists of 14 residues. The CDR3 bases are TGTGCCAGCAGGAAGGTATTGGGCACCGGGGAGCTGTTTTTT. It translates to CASRKVLGTGELFF.

In this sample, this clonotype turned up many times. The chain is built from TRBV20-1 and TRBJ2-7, with TRBD1 matching over 7 bases. The CDR3 length is 14 residues. CDR1 and CDR2 (germline): DFQATT, SNEGSKA (reference sequence). The CDR3 DNA reads as TGCGGGTTCTCACAGGGGTCAGGGCACTACGAGCAGTACTTC. It yields the protein CGFSQGSGHYEQYF.

This clonotype is large (0.1 to 1%) in the sample. This rearrangement joins TRBV28 to TRBJ1-1; unclear D gene. V lost 2 bases to trimming and J lost 4 bases, with 8 bases between them. CDR1 is MDHEN, CDR2 SYDVKM, per germline. This CDR3 spans 13 amino acids. The CDR3 coding sequence is TGTGCCAGCAGTTTAGGGATCGGCACTGAAGCTTTCTTT. This codes for CASSLGIGTEAFF.

There are many counts of this clonotype. The chain couples TRBV14 to TRBJ2-1; D may be TRBD2 (5 bases). The CDR3 length is 15 residues. Per the germline V gene, CDR1 is SGHDN and CDR2 is FVKESK. The ends were cut back, 3 bases at V and 0 bases at J, with 9 bases in the middle. The DNA for the CDR3 is TGTGCCAGCAGCCAGGTGAGCGGCTCCTACAATGAGCAGTTCTTC. This sequence encodes CASSQVSGSYNEQFF.

This clonotype has at least ten counts. V is TRBV7-9 and J is TRBJ1-6; possibly TRBD1 for D (6 bases). This CDR3 is built from 15 residues. Per the germline V gene, CDR1 is SEHNR and CDR2 is FQNEAQ (reference sequence). V was shortened by 5 bases and J by 6 bases, with 14 bases between the two germline ends. The CDR3 loop is CASSPARGLNSPLHF. CDR3 bases: TGTGCCAGCAGCCCAGCCCGGGGGCTTAATTCACCCCTCCACTTT.

The V and J genes are TRBV3-1 and TRBJ2-7, with D maybe TRBD1 (6 bases). Trimming removed 4 bases at V and 3 bases at J, with 13 bases between. Germline V gene lookup returns CDR1 LGHDT and CDR2 YNNKEL (reference sequence). This CDR3 is 14 amino acids long. The CDR3 DNA sequence: TGTGCCAGCAGCCGACGAACAGGGATCTACGAGCAGTACTTC. It codes for CASSRRTGIYEQYF.

This clonotype occurred many times. The chain recombines TRBV11-2 with TRBJ1-5, with no clear D. The V end was cut by 2 bases, the J end by 4 bases, with 18 bases between. Germline-derived CDR1 and CDR2 are SGHAT and FQNNGV. The CDR3 is 17 amino acids. CDR3 amino acids: CASSLLPGGFENQPQHF. CDR3 DNA: TGTGCCAGCAGCTTATTACCGGGAGGTTTTGAGAATCAGCCCCAGCATTTT.

Ten or more counts support this clonotype. CDR3 bases: TGTGCCAGCAGTTTCAAACGAGACACTGAAGCTTTCTTT. The encoded protein is CASSFKRDTEAFF. The chain is built from TRBV12-3 or TRBV12-4 and TRBJ1-1; D gene uncertain. This CDR3 has 13 residues. V lost 3 bases to trimming and J lost 3 bases, with 8 bases between them.

This clonotype has more than one count but fewer than ten. The chain joins TRBV11-1 to TRBJ2-2, with D perhaps matching TRBD2 (5 bases). The CDR3 runs to 14 residues. Germline-derived CDR1 and CDR2 are SGHAT and FQDESV (reference sequence). Trimming removed 1 base from V and 5 bases from J, with 8 bases in between. Written as DNA, the CDR3 is TGTGCCAGCAGCTTAGGGACTTCGACCGGGGAGCTGTTTTTT. It translates to CASSLGTSTGELFF.

The V gene is TRBV12-3 or TRBV12-4, the J gene TRBJ2-3; tentative D call: TRBD1 (5 bases). V shed 5 bases and J shed 0 bases, with 12 bases lying between them. There are 15 residues in the CDR3. The CDR3 DNA sequence: TGTGCCAGCAGTACCACAGGCTACAGCACAGATACGCAGTATTTT. Translating gives CASSTTGYSTDTQYF.

This clonotype was counted at least ten times. V and J are TRBV5-1 and TRBJ2-1, with 10 nucleotides matching TRBD2. The CDR3 has 16 amino acids. Germline lookup yields CDR1 SGHRS and CDR2 YFSETQ. The J segment lost 9 bases and the V segment lost 2 bases, leaving 11 bases of the junction unmatched. CDR3 sequence: CASSLTVAGGRGEQFF. CDR3 coding DNA: TGCGCCAGCAGCTTAACCGTAGCGGGGGGTCGTGGTGAGCAGTTCTTC. Supplemented by reference TRBV5-1 and TRBJ2-1, the full variable domain reads KAGVTQTPRYLIKTRGQQVTLSCSPISGHRSVSWYQQTPGQGLQFLFEYFSETQRNKGNFPGRFSGRQFSNSRSEMNVSTLELGDSALYLCASSLTVAGGRGEQFFGPGTRLTVL.

This clonotype was seen ten or more times. CDR3 residues: CASSLDGLGSYNEQFF. CDR3 DNA sequence: TGTGCCAGCAGTTTAGATGGGCTAGGCTCCTACAATGAGCAGTTCTTC. The genes are TRBV12-3 or TRBV12-4 and TRBJ2-1, with D uncertain. The CDR3 runs 16 residues. Between the trimmed V and J ends, which lost 1 base and 0 bases, there was a span of 10 bases.

This clonotype was observed a few times. The chain couples TRBV12-3 or TRBV12-4 to TRBJ2-5, with D maybe TRBD2 (5 bases). The length of the CDR3 is 15 residues. Trimming cost V 4 bases and J 1 base, with 13 bases left between them. Written as DNA, the CDR3 is TGTGCCAGCAGTTCCCTCGGGGTTTCCCAAGAGACCCAGTACTTC. Translation: CASSSLGVSQETQYF.

This clonotype appeared a few times. Here the CDR3 reads CASSQEYRDRILLEAFF. The CDR3 region has the DNA TGCGCCAGCAGCCAAGAATACCGGGACCGCATCCTACTTGAAGCTTTCTTT. The chain combines TRBV4-3 with TRBJ1-1; D perhaps matches TRBD1 (5 bases). This CDR3 comprises 17 residues. Germline CDR1 is LGHNA and CDR2 is YSLEER. V was shortened by 0 bases and J by 7 bases, with 21 bases between the two germline ends.

In its sample, this clonotype was seen many times. This rearrangement joins TRBV7-9 to TRBJ2-1; a possible D gene is TRBD2 (6 bases). CDR3 length: 17 amino acids. V dropped 7 bases and J dropped 0 bases, with 19 bases sitting between them. Per germline, CDR1 SEHNR and CDR2 FQNEAQ (reference sequence). The CDR3 nucleotides are TGTGCCAGCATCCCGGGACTCCCTCTCAGCTCCTACAATGAGCAGTTCTTC. Protein product: CASIPGLPLSSYNEQFF.